A selection of T cell receptor beta chains follows, all from one sample in a study of blood T cell repertoires in COVID-19. The table came from immunoSEQ multiplex PCR; TCRdb's copy has only in-frame clones and leaves some out. Of a few hundred thousand clones listed, approximately 84% are singletons. Sequencing was carried out using PBMCs or T cells enriched from blood (not recorded which). The receptors derive from a man over 45 who had recovered from COVID-19. CDR3s include the opening cysteine and the closing phenylalanine or tryptophan. A D gene is named only where the DNA matches it firmly. Size values are once, few and many counts, or a class for expanded clones, and some rows have none.

abundance: .
d_gene: .
v_gene: TRBV6-5
j_gene: TRBJ1-1
CDR3nt: TGTGCCAGCAGTTACTCTGCTAGATTCACTGAAGCTTTCTTT
CDR3aa: CASSYSARFTEAFF

abundance: .
d_gene: TRBD2
v_gene: TRBV6-5
j_gene: TRBJ2-1
CDR3nt: TGTGCCAGCAGGGTCGGGACTAGCGGGAGGGATGAGCAGTTCTTC
CDR3aa: CASRVGTSGRDEQFF

abundance: .
d_gene: TRBD2
v_gene: TRBV19
j_gene: TRBJ2-5
CDR3nt: TGTGCCAGTAGTACGGGAGGGTCGGTTTTAGAGACCCAGTACTTC
CDR3aa: CASSTGGSVLETQYF

abundance: .
d_gene: .
v_gene: TRBV29-1
j_gene: TRBJ1-2
CDR3nt: TGCAGCGTAGGCGGGACGAGGGACTATGGCTACACCTTC
CDR3aa: CSVGGTRDYGYTF

abundance: .
d_gene: .
v_gene: TRBV29-1
j_gene: TRBJ1-5
CDR3nt: TGCAGCGTTGAAGTAGAGCATTTT
CDR3aa: CSVEVEHF

abundance: .
d_gene: TRBD2
v_gene: TRBV24-1
j_gene: TRBJ2-7
CDR3nt: TGTGCCACCAGCGAAACTCCCGGGGGGGAGCAGTACTTC
CDR3aa: CATSETPGGEQYF

abundance: .
d_gene: TRBD1
v_gene: TRBV5-1
j_gene: TRBJ1-5
CDR3nt: TGCGCCAGCAGACAAACAGGGGATTACAATCAGCCCCAGCATTTT
CDR3aa: CASRQTGDYNQPQHF

abundance: many
d_gene: .
v_gene: TRBV30
j_gene: TRBJ2-7
CDR3nt: TGTGCCTGGAAGCCCCTAGGGGGAACCTACGAGCAGTACTTC
CDR3aa: CAWKPLGGTYEQYF

abundance: .
d_gene: TRBD1
v_gene: TRBV3-1/TRBV3-2
j_gene: TRBJ1-1
CDR3nt: TGTGCCAGCAGCCGGGACAGGGCCACTGAAGCTTTCTTT
CDR3aa: CASSRDRATEAFF

abundance: once
d_gene: .
v_gene: TRBV5-4
j_gene: TRBJ1-3
CDR3nt: TGTGCCAGCAGCTTGGACAGTGTCTCTGGAAACACCATATATTTT
CDR3aa: CASSLDSVSGNTIYF

abundance: .
d_gene: .
v_gene: TRBV27
j_gene: TRBJ1-2
CDR3nt: TGTGCCAGCAGTTTGCGGAGCGGCTATGGCTACACCTTC
CDR3aa: CASSLRSGYGYTF

abundance: .
d_gene: .
v_gene: TRBV14
j_gene: TRBJ2-1
CDR3nt: TGTGCCAGCACCGACTACCGGGCCCCAAGGCTTTACAATGAGCAGTTCTTC
CDR3aa: CASTDYRAPRLYNEQFF

abundance: .
d_gene: TRBD1
v_gene: TRBV7-2
j_gene: TRBJ1-1
CDR3nt: TGTGCCAGCAGCCGGAGGGACAGGGCTGGCACTGAAGCTTTCTTT
CDR3aa: CASSRRDRAGTEAFF

abundance: .
d_gene: .
v_gene: TRBV6-2/TRBV6-3
j_gene: TRBJ2-1
CDR3nt: TGTGCCAGCAGTCACCAGACAGCAGGGATACAGTCTCGGAGCTCCTACAATGAGCAGTTCTTC
CDR3aa: CASSHQTAGIQSRSSYNEQFF

abundance: .
d_gene: .
v_gene: TRBV7-9
j_gene: TRBJ1-1
CDR3nt: TGTGCCAGCAGCTTTTCCACAGAAAACACTGAAGCTTTCTTT
CDR3aa: CASSFSTENTEAFF

abundance: .
d_gene: TRBD1
v_gene: TRBV3-1/TRBV3-2
j_gene: TRBJ2-3
CDR3nt: TGTGCCAGCAGCCCCGACTGGACAGGGCCCAGCACAGATACGCAGTATTTT
CDR3aa: CASSPDWTGPSTDTQYF

abundance: .
d_gene: .
v_gene: TRBV28
j_gene: TRBJ2-2
CDR3nt: TGTGCCAGCAGGGAGACCGGGGAGCTGTTTTTT
CDR3aa: CASRETGELFF

abundance: .
d_gene: TRBD2
v_gene: TRBV11-2
j_gene: TRBJ2-7
CDR3nt: TGTGCCAGCAGCCCGGGACTAGCGGGGGAAGGAGACGAGCAGTACTTC
CDR3aa: CASSPGLAGEGDEQYF

abundance: .
d_gene: .
v_gene: TRBV19
j_gene: TRBJ1-2
CDR3nt: TGTGCCAGTACACCCAGGACAGAGCCCTCCTCTAACTATGGCTACACCTTC
CDR3aa: CASTPRTEPSSNYGYTF

abundance: .
d_gene: .
v_gene: TRBV12-3/TRBV12-4
j_gene: TRBJ1-1
CDR3nt: TGTGCCAGCACCACCCGGGGTTTTGAAGCTTTCTTT
CDR3aa: CASTTRGFEAFF

abundance: once
d_gene: .
v_gene: TRBV18
j_gene: TRBJ1-6
CDR3nt: TGTGCCAGCTCACCTACAGAAGGGGAAGCTTCACCCCTCCACTTT
CDR3aa: CASSPTEGEASPLHF

abundance: .
d_gene: TRBD1
v_gene: TRBV10-3
j_gene: TRBJ1-2
CDR3nt: TGTGCCATCAGTGAAGGACAGGGGGTTCAGGGCTACACCTTC
CDR3aa: CAISEGQGVQGYTF

abundance: .
d_gene: TRBD2
v_gene: TRBV9
j_gene: TRBJ2-5
CDR3nt: TGTGCCAGCAGCCTAACTAGCGGGGGGGCCTTTTCGGAGACCCAGTACTTC
CDR3aa: CASSLTSGGAFSETQYF

abundance: .
d_gene: TRBD2
v_gene: TRBV27
j_gene: TRBJ2-1
CDR3nt: TGTGCCAGCAGCGGACTGGGCGGGGGCTACAATGAGCAGTTCTTC
CDR3aa: CASSGLGGGYNEQFF

abundance: .
d_gene: .
v_gene: TRBV7-6
j_gene: TRBJ1-1
CDR3nt: TGTGCCAGCAGCTTAGTGGTCTCAGGGACTGAAGCTTTCTTT
CDR3aa: CASSLVVSGTEAFF

abundance: .
d_gene: .
v_gene: TRBV9
j_gene: TRBJ1-3
CDR3nt: TGTGCCAGCTCCTTGGAGGGTATTGGAAACACCATATATTTT
CDR3aa: CASSLEGIGNTIYF

abundance: .
d_gene: .
v_gene: TRBV5-5
j_gene: TRBJ1-2
CDR3nt: TGTGCCAGCAGCTTGGTAGCGGGGCGAGGCTATGGCTACACCTTC
CDR3aa: CASSLVAGRGYGYTF

abundance: .
d_gene: TRBD2
v_gene: TRBV5-5
j_gene: TRBJ2-2
CDR3nt: TGTGCCAGCAGCTCCTGGACTAGCGGGGGGCGGACCGGGGAGCTGTTTTTT
CDR3aa: CASSSWTSGGRTGELFF

abundance: .
d_gene: .
v_gene: TRBV28
j_gene: TRBJ2-5
CDR3nt: TGTGCCAGCAGTTTAGAGGGATGGGGAGAGACCCAGTACTTC
CDR3aa: CASSLEGWGETQYF

abundance: .
d_gene: TRBD1
v_gene: TRBV6-1
j_gene: TRBJ1-2
CDR3nt: TGTGCCAGCAGTGAACCCTCCGGGACAGGGGGCGGCTACACCTTC
CDR3aa: CASSEPSGTGGGYTF

abundance: .
d_gene: .
v_gene: TRBV6-5
j_gene: TRBJ1-2
CDR3nt: TGTGCCAGCAGTTCTGTGGGGGGTAGCTATGGCTACACCTTC
CDR3aa: CASSSVGGSYGYTF

abundance: .
d_gene: TRBD1
v_gene: TRBV7-7
j_gene: TRBJ2-5
CDR3nt: TGTGCTAGCAGCCCTCCCCCGGGACAGGGAGTGGAGACCCAGTACTTC
CDR3aa: CASSPPPGQGVETQYF